The 21 T cell receptor beta chains below all came from one sample that was sequenced in a study of blood T cell repertoires in COVID-19. TCRdb's table, derived via immunoSEQ multiplex PCR, lists solely in-frame clones and lacks some. The sample yields about 400,000 clones, approximately 89% seen once. The specimen was PBMCs or T cells enriched from blood (not recorded which). These receptors came from a woman aged 25 to 39 who had recovered from COVID-19.

This sequence joins TRBV7-9 and TRBJ2-1, with 11 bases aligning to TRBD2. Germline CDR1 and CDR2: SEHNR and FQNEAQ (reference sequence). The CDR3 is made up of 16 amino acids. V shed 6 bases and J 7 bases; nucleotides not matched to a gene: 11. DNA for the CDR3: TGTGCCAGCAGTCCGGTAGCGGGGGGGCCCGGGAATGAGCAGTTCTTC. Translating it yields CASSPVAGGPGNEQFF.

The J gene is TRBJ1-3, the V gene TRBV6-2 or TRBV6-3; 7 nucleotides match TRBD1. This CDR3 has 14 residues. Trimming took 6 bases from V and 0 from J; bases not matched to a gene: 2. Germline assignment: CDR1 MNHEY and CDR2 SVGEGT. CDR3 nucleotide sequence: TGTGCCAGCAGCCGGGACAGCTCTGGAAACACCATATATTTT. Protein: CASSRDSSGNTIYF.

The rearrangement uses TRBV9 and TRBJ2-2; D gene ambiguous. The CDR3 is 15 amino acids. V was trimmed by 4 bases and J by 3 bases, leaving 13 bases between them. Germline V gives CDR1 SGDLS, CDR2 YYNGEE. The CDR3 bases are TGTGCCAGCAGCCCCTTGTTAGATGACACCGGGGAGCTGTTTTTT. Translated, it gives CASSPLLDDTGELFF.

V gene TRBV2 combines with J gene TRBJ2-1, with D possibly being TRBD1 (6 bases). CDR1 SNHLY and CDR2 FYNNEI come from the germline V gene. The CDR3 extends over 13 amino acids. The ends were cut back, 5 bases at V and 4 bases at J, with 9 bases in the middle. CDR3 sequence: CASSTDRYNEQFF. CDR3 in DNA: TGTGCCAGCAGTACGGACAGATACAATGAGCAGTTCTTC. The whole variable domain, remainder taken from reference TRBV2 and TRBJ2-1, is EPEVTQTPSHQVTQMGQEVILRCVPISNHLYFYWYRQILGQKVEFLVSFYNNEISEKSEIFDDQFSVERPDGSNFTLKIRSTKLEDSAMYFCASSTDRYNEQFFGPGTRLTVL.

The J gene is TRBJ1-1, the V gene TRBV18, with D possibly being TRBD1 (6 bases). The V gene's germline CDR1 is KGHSH and CDR2 LQKENI. The V end lost 2 bases, the J end lost 8 bases, and 6 bases lay between the germline ends. CDR3 length: 11 residues. The CDR3 loop reads CASSPGTEAFF. CDR3 DNA sequence: TGTGCCAGCTCACCAGGGACAGAAGCTTTCTTT.

The DNA for the CDR3 is TGTGCCAGCAGCTTGGTGACTAGCGGGGGTACCGGGGAGCTGTTTTTT. Translation gives CASSLVTSGGTGELFF. V usage is TRBV5-4 and J usage is TRBJ2-2; 12 bases line up with TRBD2. CDR3 length: 16 amino acids. Germline CDR1 SGHNT, CDR2 YYREEE (reference sequence). The J segment lost 5 bases and the V segment lost 0 bases, leaving 2 bases of the junction unmatched.

The chain links TRBV2 to TRBJ2-7; weak D call: TRBD2 (7 bases). The V gene's germline CDR1 is SNHLY and CDR2 FYNNEI. Trimming removed 6 bases from V and 0 bases from J, with 18 bases in between. CDR3 length equals 16 residues. CDR3 nucleotides: TGTGCCAGCAGGGGGGGGCGAACCCAGAGCTCCTACGAGCAGTACTTC. Residues: CASRGGRTQSSYEQYF.

V gene TRBV12-5 combines with J gene TRBJ2-7; D remains unclear. CDR1 and CDR2 (germline): LGHNT, FRNRAP. V shed 2 bases and J shed 3 bases, with 5 bases lying between them. The CDR3 loop spans 12 amino acids. CDR3 coding DNA: TGTGCTAGTGGTTTGTACAACTACGAGCAGTACTTC. This gives the protein CASGLYNYEQYF. Drawing the rest from reference TRBV12-5 and TRBJ2-7, the complete variable domain is DARVTQTPRHKVTEMGQEVTMRCQPILGHNTVFWYRQTMMQGLELLAYFRNRAPLDDSGMPKDRFSAEMPDATLATLKIQPSEPRDSAVYFCASGLYNYEQYFGPGTRLTVT.

The J gene is TRBJ1-2, the V gene TRBV6-4; unclear D gene. The germline gives CDR1 MRHNA, CDR2 SNTAGT. Trimming left V 4 bases short and J 0 bases short, with 15 bases between. This CDR3 region has 16 residues. In DNA, the CDR3 is TGTGCCAGCAGTGTGAGGTCGCAGCAAACTAACTATGGCTACACCTTC. It encodes CASSVRSQQTNYGYTF.

This sequence joins TRBV7-9 and TRBJ2-5; D ambiguous. V was cut by 1 base and J by 7 bases, with 10 bases left in between. CDR1 is SEHNR and CDR2 is FQNEAQ in the germline V gene (reference sequence). The CDR3 consists of 13 residues. CDR3 sequence reads: CASSLDSLPTQYF. The DNA for the CDR3 is TGTGCCAGCAGCTTAGACTCCCTACCGACCCAGTACTTC.

The chain has TRBV30 and TRBJ2-1; tentatively, D is TRBD1 (7 bases). Germline CDR1 GTSNPN, CDR2 SVGIG (reference sequence). The length of the CDR3 is 10 residues. V dropped 2 bases and J dropped 14 bases, with 10 bases sitting between them. This CDR3 is CAWSQGEEFF. For the CDR3, the DNA is TGTGCCTGGAGTCAGGGGGAGGAGTTCTTC.

This chain uses TRBV24-1 with TRBJ2-1, with a tentative D call TRBD1 (5 bases). Deletions cut 1 base from V and 0 bases from J, with 9 bases between. The CDR3 spans 16 residues. The germline V gene has CDR1 KGHDR and CDR2 SFDVKD. The CDR3 DNA reads TGTGCCACCAGTGATTTCTCGACAGTCTCCTACAATGAGCAGTTCTTC. This translates into CATSDFSTVSYNEQFF.

CDR3 sequence: CATSRDRSGGSEAFF. The CDR3 DNA reads as TGTGCCACCAGCAGAGATAGGTCAGGGGGTTCTGAAGCTTTCTTT. The chain has TRBV15 and TRBJ1-1; 7 nucleotides line up with TRBD1. The CDR3 loop spans 15 amino acids. CDR1 is LNHNV and CDR2 is YYDKDF in the germline V gene (reference sequence). With V trimmed by 0 bases and J by 6 bases, 7 bases remained unmatched.

This chain connects TRBV15 to TRBJ2-7, with D perhaps matching TRBD1 (6 bases). CDR3 length: 13 residues. Germline V lookup: CDR1 LNHNV, CDR2 YYDKDF (reference sequence). With 3 bases removed from V and 5 bases from J, the gap between germline ends came to 11 bases. CDR3: CATSRGEGDEQYF. CDR3 in DNA: TGTGCCACCAGCAGGGGTGAGGGGGACGAGCAGTACTTC.

The chain carries TRBV27 and TRBJ2-6; D unclear. Germline lookup yields CDR1 MNHEY and CDR2 SMNVEV (reference sequence). Trimming pared 5 bases from V and 1 base from J, leaving 9 bases between. The CDR3 runs to 15 residues. CDR3 in amino acids: CASSKRESGANVLTF. The CDR3, as DNA: TGTGCCAGCAGTAAACGCGAGTCTGGGGCCAACGTCCTGACTTTC.

The V and J genes are TRBV7-9 and TRBJ1-2, with D perhaps TRBD1 (5 bases). The V end lost 2 bases, the J end lost 7 bases, and 14 bases lay between the germline ends. The CDR3 has 14 residues. Per the germline V gene, CDR1 is SEHNR and CDR2 is FQNEAQ (reference sequence). The CDR3 protein is CASSLRKGIGGYTF. For the CDR3, the DNA is TGTGCCAGCAGCTTACGCAAGGGGATTGGTGGCTACACCTTC. The full variable domain, in which reference TRBV7-9 and TRBJ1-2 provide the parts outside the CDR3, is DTGVSQNPRHKITKRGQNVTFRCDPISEHNRLYWYRQTLGQGPEFLTYFQNEAQLEKSRLLSDRFSAERPKGSFSTLEIQRTEQGDSAMYLCASSLRKGIGGYTFGSGTRLTVV.

This clone was observed once. The chain uses TRBV29-1 and TRBJ1-2; D is unresolved. Germline values: CDR1 SQVTM, CDR2 ANQGSEA. The V end lost 3 bases, the J end lost 2 bases, and 10 bases lay between the germline ends. There are 13 residues in the CDR3. This CDR3 reads CSVDPHPNYGYTF. CDR3 DNA sequence: TGCAGCGTTGACCCACACCCGAACTATGGCTACACCTTC.

This sequence joins TRBV3-1 (or the pseudogene TRBV3-2) and TRBJ2-3; 9 positions agree with TRBD2. The CDR3 totals 16 residues. Germline V gene data show CDR1 as LGHDT and CDR2 as YNNKEL (reference sequence). The ends lost 0 bases at V and 1 base at J; junction bases unmatched: 2. For the CDR3, the DNA is TGTGCCAGCAGCCAAGATATAGCGGGGGGCACAGATACGCAGTATTTT. It codes for CASSQDIAGGTDTQYF.

The genes are TRBV7-2 and TRBJ2-3, with TRBD2 identical over 9 bases. This CDR3 has 13 amino acids. V lost 8 bases and J lost 4; bases outside the gene matches: 4. Germline V gives CDR1 SGHTA, CDR2 FQGNSA. The CDR3 DNA is TGTGCCAGCGGGACTAGCTGGTCAGATACGCAGTATTTT. It translates to CASGTSWSDTQYF.

The chain is built from TRBV24-1 and TRBJ2-2; 8 nucleotides align to TRBD2. The V and J ends lost 4 bases and 3 bases, in that order; junction bases with no gene match: 9. Germline CDR1 KGHDR, CDR2 SFDVKD. The CDR3 length is 17 residues. Here the CDR3 DNA reads TGTGCCACCAGTGACAGAGGGGCGGGAGGCTACACCGGGGAGCTGTTTTTT. It specifies CATSDRGAGGYTGELFF.

The chain recombines TRBV21-1 with TRBJ2-6; TRBD1, the table's D call, lacks a check against the DNA. TRBV21-1 is a recognized pseudogene. This CDR3 comprises 18 residues. The CDR3 region has the DNA TGTGCCAGCAGGTCAAAGGGACAGGGCGATGCTGGGGCCAACGTCCTGACTTTC. Translating it yields CASRSKGQGDAGANVLTF.